Each of the 25 T cell receptor beta chains below was sequenced from the same sample in a study of blood T cell repertoires in COVID-19 (TCRdb year 2020). The library was produced with the immunoSEQ multiplex PCR assay. Entries here come from immuneACCESS through TCRdb and include only in-frame sequences with V and J called. Some clones fail to appear in such tables; in the studies checked, an unresolved V gene covers under half of the shortfall, and the cause of the remainder is unknown. The sample data list 250,000 to 350,000 clones, and around 87% of these were observed just once. The ten largest clonotypes hold roughly 7.1% of the sample. The sequenced sample consisted of peripheral blood. Every receptor here comes from a woman between 50 and 59 years old who had recovered from COVID-19.

There are a few counts of this clone. This chain links TRBV19 with TRBJ1-1, with D possibly matching TRBD1 (6 bases). The V gene's germline CDR1 is LNHDA and CDR2 SQIVND (reference sequence). The CDR3 is 12 residues long. V lost 4 bases to trimming and J lost 10 bases, with 13 bases between them. This CDR3 is CASSSLQGVAFF. For the CDR3, the DNA is TGTGCCAGTAGTAGCCTACAGGGAGTAGCTTTCTTT.

V is TRBV7-3 and J is TRBJ2-3, with 8 positions matching TRBD2. J was trimmed by 2 bases and V by 1 base; bases with no gene match: 5. CDR1 and CDR2 from the germline V gene are SGHTA and FQGTGA. The CDR3 consists of 16 residues. The CDR3, as DNA: TGTGCCAGCAGCTTAATGGCGGGAGGTGCCACAGATACGCAGTATTTT. This gives the protein CASSLMAGGATDTQYF.

The CDR3 protein is CASSSGTTVITDTQYF. The CDR3 DNA sequence: TGTGCCAGCAGCTCTGGGACTACAGTTATCACAGATACGCAGTATTTT. The chain carries TRBV11-2 and TRBJ2-3, with 7 positions matching TRBD2. CDR3 length: 16 residues. Trimming removed 4 bases from V and 2 bases from J; junction bases left unmatched: 9. CDR1 is SGHAT, CDR2 FQNNGV, per germline.

The chain joins TRBV7-3 to TRBJ2-1; a possible D gene is TRBD2 (6 bases). The ends were cut back, 4 bases at V and 9 bases at J, with 13 bases in the middle. Per germline, CDR1 SGHTA and CDR2 FQGTGA. The CDR3 has 13 amino acids. The CDR3 region is CASSSGLSGEQFF. As DNA, the CDR3 is TGTGCCAGCAGCTCTGGACTATCCGGTGAGCAGTTCTTC.

The DNA of the CDR3 is TGTGCTAGTGGTTTGTTCCTTAGTCTAGGCACGGAGACCCAGTACTTC. It codes for CASGLFLSLGTETQYF. V usage is TRBV12-5 and J usage is TRBJ2-5; D not certain. The CDR3 runs 16 residues. The germline V and J ends were trimmed by 2 bases and 5 bases, with 18 bases remaining between them. CDR1 and CDR2 (germline): LGHNT, FRNRAP.

Details on this clone: Other nucleotide sequences in the sample specify the same CDR3. The chain carries TRBV27 and TRBJ1-1; a possible D gene is TRBD1 (6 bases). Germline V gene lookup returns CDR1 MNHEY and CDR2 SMNVEV (reference sequence). Trimming pared 5 bases from V and 4 bases from J, leaving 17 bases between. The CDR3 contains 15 residues. This CDR3 reads CASSPSPTGSTEAFF. Written as DNA, the CDR3 is TGTGCCAGCAGTCCATCCCCAACAGGGAGCACTGAAGCTTTCTTT.

The chain employs TRBV9 and TRBJ2-1; 10 nucleotides align to TRBD2. Germline V gene lookup returns CDR1 SGDLS and CDR2 YYNGEE. The CDR3 sequence is 15 residues long. The ends lost 4 bases at V and 8 bases at J; junction bases unmatched: 9. The CDR3 is CASSLTSGHWDEQFF. For the CDR3, the DNA is TGTGCCAGCAGCCTGACTAGCGGGCACTGGGATGAGCAGTTCTTC.

This clone appeared once. The J gene is TRBJ2-7, the V gene TRBV6-5; 8 positions match TRBD2. The V gene's germline CDR1 is MNHEY and CDR2 SVGAGI. The length of the CDR3 is 14 residues. V was clipped by 6 bases and J by 2 bases; unmatched bases: 6. CDR3 sequence: CASRTTSGPYEQYF. The CDR3, as DNA: TGTGCCAGCAGAACCACTAGCGGACCCTACGAGCAGTACTTC.

This chain connects TRBV6-2 or TRBV6-3 to TRBJ2-1, with TRBD1 matching over 9 bases. Germline V gene data show CDR1 as MNHEY and CDR2 as SVGEGT. The ends lost 0 bases at V and 8 bases at J; junction bases unmatched: 8. This CDR3 comprises 16 residues. For the CDR3, the DNA is TGTGCCAGCAGTTACTCAAGGACAGGGGTTTTCGATGAGCAGTTCTTC. It codes for CASSYSRTGVFDEQFF.

The chain couples TRBV5-5 to TRBJ2-1; TRBD2 matches at 14 bases. The germline V gene has CDR1 SGHKS and CDR2 YYEKEE (reference sequence). The CDR3 sequence is 16 residues long. The J segment lost 9 bases and the V segment lost 4 bases, leaving 9 bases of the junction unmatched. The CDR3 region is CASSVRGTSGSGEQFF. The CDR3 nucleotides read TGTGCCAGCAGCGTACGGGGGACTAGCGGGAGCGGTGAGCAGTTCTTC.

V is TRBV6-6 and J is TRBJ1-1; the D is unclear. CDR1 MNHNY and CDR2 SVGAGI come from the germline V gene (reference sequence). This CDR3 has 14 amino acids. V was shortened by 3 bases and J by 6 bases, with 14 bases between the two germline ends. In nucleotides, the CDR3 is TGTGCCAGCAGTTATTCCCTATCCGGGTCTGAAGCTTTCTTT. This gives the protein CASSYSLSGSEAFF.

The chain joins TRBV6-5 to TRBJ1-1; 7 bases agree with TRBD1. Trimming removed 2 bases from V and 5 bases from J; junction bases left unmatched: 5. Germline V gives CDR1 MNHEY, CDR2 SVGAGI. This CDR3 comprises 14 residues. CDR3 sequence (DNA): TGTGCCAGCAGTTACAGGGGGCCGAATACTGAAGCTTTCTTT. Amino acid sequence: CASSYRGPNTEAFF.

The chain employs TRBV28 and TRBJ2-7; 12 positions agree with TRBD2. The CDR3 covers 19 residues. The V and J ends lost 3 bases and 0 bases, in that order; junction bases with no gene match: 12. Germline loops: CDR1 MDHEN, CDR2 SYDVKM. Written as DNA, the CDR3 is TGTGCCAGCAGTTTCCCCCTAGGGACTAGCGGGCGTATCTCCTACGAGCAGTACTTC. It is translated as CASSFPLGTSGRISYEQYF.

V and J are TRBV28 and TRBJ1-5; 9 bases align to TRBD1. The CDR3 is 13 amino acids. CDR1 and CDR2 (germline): MDHEN, SYDVKM. V dropped 8 bases and J dropped 11; count of bases not matched to a gene: 10. This CDR3 is CASRDRASGTQHF. CDR3 DNA sequence: TGTGCCAGCCGGGACAGGGCGTCCGGGACCCAGCATTTT.

The chain couples TRBV24-1 to TRBJ2-5, with a tentative D call TRBD2 (5 bases). V lost 2 bases, J lost 2 bases, and 11 bases lay in between. CDR3 length: 15 amino acids. The V gene's germline CDR1 is KGHDR and CDR2 SFDVKD. The DNA for the CDR3 is TGTGCCACCAGTGATTCCCTACTAGAACAAGAGACCCAGTACTTC. The encoded protein is CATSDSLLEQETQYF.

J is TRBJ1-1 and V is TRBV3-1 (or the pseudogene TRBV3-2), with 9 bases aligning to TRBD1. V shed 8 bases, J shed 2 bases, and the junction held 6 bases outside the gene matches. The CDR3 is 14 amino acids. Germline CDR1 is LGHDT and CDR2 is YNNKEL (reference sequence). The CDR3 loop reads CASRPGQGNTEAFF. DNA of the CDR3: TGTGCCAGCCGACCGGGACAGGGAAACACTGAAGCTTTCTTT.

The chain uses TRBV7-2 and TRBJ1-4; D is perhaps TRBD1 (5 bases). The V end was cut by 6 bases, the J end by 5 bases, with 10 bases between. This CDR3 has 13 amino acids. Germline assignment: CDR1 SGHTA and CDR2 FQGNSA. The DNA of the CDR3 is TGTGCCAGCAGGGCTGGGGGGAATGAAAAACTGTTTTTT. Its translation: CASRAGGNEKLFF.

The J gene is TRBJ1-5, the V gene TRBV11-2; 10 nucleotides agree with TRBD1. V shed 5 bases and J 7 bases; nucleotides not matched to a gene: 5. This CDR3 contains 14 residues. The germline V gene encodes CDR1 SGHAT and CDR2 FQNNGV. For the CDR3, the DNA is TGTGCCAGCAGCGTCGGGACAGGGGAACAGCCCCAGCATTTT. This gives the protein CASSVGTGEQPQHF.

This chain connects TRBV6-2 or TRBV6-3 to TRBJ2-5; the D gene is possibly TRBD1 (6 bases). V lost 2 bases to trimming and J lost 5 bases, with 12 bases between them. CDR3 length equals 14 residues. CDR1 and CDR2 (germline): MNHEY, SVGEGT. The CDR3 sequence: CASSYLGGSETQYF. DNA of the CDR3: TGTGCCAGCAGTTACCTAGGGGGTAGTGAGACCCAGTACTTC.

The CDR3 protein is CASSFWGRRGGYTF. CDR3 DNA: TGTGCCAGCAGTTTTTGGGGGCGCCGGGGTGGCTACACCTTC. V usage is TRBV28 and J usage is TRBJ1-2; tentative D call: TRBD1 (6 bases). The CDR3 contains 14 residues. The V end lost 3 bases, the J end lost 7 bases, and 15 bases lay between the germline ends. Per the germline V gene, CDR1 is MDHEN and CDR2 is SYDVKM.

This rearrangement joins TRBV24-1 to TRBJ2-7; TRBD2 aligns across 9 bases. This CDR3 region has 16 residues. Germline assignment: CDR1 KGHDR and CDR2 SFDVKD. The trim removed 3 bases at V and 2 bases at J, leaving 7 bases unmatched. CDR3 amino acids: CATSDGPSGGTYEQYF. DNA for the CDR3: TGTGCCACCAGTGATGGACCGAGCGGGGGGACCTACGAGCAGTACTTC.

This chain joins TRBV19 and TRBJ2-1; 12 nucleotides agree with TRBD2. The germline V gene has CDR1 LNHDA and CDR2 SQIVND (reference sequence). V shed 1 base and J 8 bases; nucleotides not matched to a gene: 3. The CDR3 extends over 15 amino acids. Here the CDR3 reads CASSIASGRADEQFF. CDR3 nucleotides: TGTGCCAGTAGTATAGCTAGCGGGAGGGCGGATGAGCAGTTCTTC.

A single count supports this clone. This specimen includes other DNA sequences encoding the same CDR3. This chain connects TRBV7-2 to TRBJ2-7; TRBD1 matches at 9 bases. V lost 5 bases and J lost 3; bases outside the gene matches: 8. This CDR3 comprises 15 residues. Per the germline V gene, CDR1 is SGHTA and CDR2 is FQGNSA. The CDR3 sequence is CASSLRTGDIYEQYF. DNA of the CDR3: TGTGCCAGCAGCCTACGGACAGGGGACATCTACGAGCAGTACTTC.

This chain connects TRBV6-5 to TRBJ2-1; 13 bases match TRBD2. V lost 4 bases to trimming and J lost 8 bases; unmatched junction nucleotides: 5. Germline lookup yields CDR1 MNHEY and CDR2 SVGAGI. The CDR3 length is 15 residues. The CDR3 DNA sequence: TGTGCCAGCAGTTTCGGACTAGCGGGAGACTATGAGCAGTTCTTC. Its protein product is CASSFGLAGDYEQFF.

The chain combines TRBV5-4 with TRBJ1-6; 7 nucleotides align to TRBD1. The J segment lost 7 bases and the V segment lost 4 bases, leaving 11 bases of the junction unmatched. CDR1 is SGHNT, CDR2 YYREEE, per germline (reference sequence). The CDR3 length is 16 residues. CDR3 amino acids: CASSTPGTAPNSPLHF. The CDR3 bases are TGTGCCAGCAGCACGCCCGGGACAGCCCCGAATTCACCCCTCCACTTT.